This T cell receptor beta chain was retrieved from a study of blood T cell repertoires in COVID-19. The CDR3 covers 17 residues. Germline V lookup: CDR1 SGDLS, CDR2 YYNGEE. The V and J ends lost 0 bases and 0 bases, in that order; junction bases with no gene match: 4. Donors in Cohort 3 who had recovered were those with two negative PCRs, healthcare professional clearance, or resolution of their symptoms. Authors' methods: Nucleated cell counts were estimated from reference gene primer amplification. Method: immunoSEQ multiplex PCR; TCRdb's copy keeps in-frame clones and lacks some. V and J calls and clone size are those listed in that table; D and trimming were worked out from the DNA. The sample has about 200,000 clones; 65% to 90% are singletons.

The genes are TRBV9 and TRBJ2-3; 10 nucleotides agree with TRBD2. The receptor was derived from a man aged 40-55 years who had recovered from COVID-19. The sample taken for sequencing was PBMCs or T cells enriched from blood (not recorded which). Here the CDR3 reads CASSVGVAGGSTDTQYF. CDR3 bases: TGTGCCAGCAGCGTAGGGGTAGCGGGAGGTAGCACAGATACGCAGTATTTT.